Listed below are T cell receptor beta chains from one sample, sequenced in a study of OX40 agonist ivuxolimab in advanced cancers. TCRdb's table, derived via immunoSEQ multiplex PCR, lists solely in-frame clones and lacks some. The table has around 75,000 clones, 88% seen once; the top ten hold approximately 2.3%. Sequenced here: CD4+ or CD8+ T cells sorted from blood, sampled in a trial of the OX40 agonist ivuxolimab. These TCRs come from an adult with an advanced solid tumor such as melanoma, head and neck, liver or kidney cancer. CDR3s include the opening cysteine and the closing phenylalanine or tryptophan. The D gene is left open where the match is weak. Rows give clone size only sometimes, using once, few, many, or a class for an expanded clone.

DNA: TGTGCCAGCAGCTTAGACCGGGGGGGTGATGAAAAACTGTTTTTT; CDR3: CASSLDRGGDEKLFF; D: NA; V: TRBV11-2; size: NA; J: TRBJ1-4
DNA: TGTGCCAGCAGCCATCCCAGGGAGGGGTTAGCCAAAAACATTCAGTACTTC; CDR3: CASSHPREGLAKNIQYF; D: TRBD2; V: TRBV4-2; size: NA; J: TRBJ2-4
DNA: TGTGCCAGCAGCTGGACAGGAAGTAACACTGAAGCTTTCTTT; CDR3: CASSWTGSNTEAFF; D: TRBD1; V: TRBV5-5; size: NA; J: TRBJ1-1
DNA: TGTGCCAGCAGGAAAGCGGGATTGAACACAGATACGCAGTATTTT; CDR3: CASRKAGLNTDTQYF; D: TRBD2; V: TRBV28; size: NA; J: TRBJ2-3
DNA: TGTGCCAGCAGTAACAGGGGGGGCGCCAACTATGGCTACACCTTC; CDR3: CASSNRGGANYGYTF; D: TRBD1; V: TRBV6-1; size: NA; J: TRBJ1-2
DNA: TGTGCCAGCATGCTGTCTTTGAACACTGAAGCTTTCTTT; CDR3: CASMLSLNTEAFF; D: NA; V: TRBV6-1; size: NA; J: TRBJ1-1
DNA: TGCGCCAGCAGCTTGGCCGTCAGGGACACTGAAGCTTTCTTT; CDR3: CASSLAVRDTEAFF; D: NA; V: TRBV5-1; size: NA; J: TRBJ1-1
DNA: TGTGCCATTGGTAATTTAGCCACGTACGAGCAGTACTTC; CDR3: CAIGNLATYEQYF; D: NA; V: TRBV10-3; size: NA; J: TRBJ2-7
DNA: TGCGCCAGTGGCAGGGGGGACCCCTACAATGAGCAGTTCTTC; CDR3: CASGRGDPYNEQFF; D: NA; V: TRBV5-1; size: once; J: TRBJ2-1
DNA: TGCGCCAGCAGCTTGGGACAGGGGCGGGGAACTAATGAAAAACTGTTTTTT; CDR3: CASSLGQGRGTNEKLFF; D: TRBD1; V: TRBV5-1; size: few; J: TRBJ1-4
DNA: TGTGCCAGTAGTATAGGGACAGGGGGCAATCAGCCCCAGCATTTT; CDR3: CASSIGTGGNQPQHF; D: TRBD1; V: TRBV19; size: once; J: TRBJ1-5
DNA: TGTGCCAGCAGCAAACAGGGGCAGGATCAGCCCCAGCATTTT; CDR3: CASSKQGQDQPQHF; D: TRBD1; V: TRBV7-2; size: NA; J: TRBJ1-5
DNA: TGTGCCTGGAGTGTTAGGGCAGGGTCCACAGATACGCAGTATTTT; CDR3: CAWSVRAGSTDTQYF; D: NA; V: TRBV30; size: NA; J: TRBJ2-3
DNA: TGCAGCGCTCTGAGACAGGGGGCGAACTCCTACGAGCAGTACTTC; CDR3: CSALRQGANSYEQYF; D: TRBD1; V: TRBV29-1; size: NA; J: TRBJ2-7
DNA: TGTGCCATCAGTGAGTTGGGTGTTTGGAGAGGCTACACCTTC; CDR3: CAISELGVWRGYTF; D: NA; V: TRBV10-3; size: NA; J: TRBJ1-2
DNA: TGTGCCAGTAGTATATTGAGGACCCACGAAATAATGGATGGCTACACCTTC; CDR3: CASSILRTHEIMDGYTF; D: NA; V: TRBV19; size: NA; J: TRBJ1-2
DNA: TGTGCCAGCCAGGGGACCCGGGGTGGTCCAGATACGCAGTATTTT; CDR3: CASQGTRGGPDTQYF; D: NA; V: TRBV18; size: once; J: TRBJ2-3
DNA: TGTGCCAGCAGCCCCTCCCCGGGGACCACAGATACGCAGTATTTT; CDR3: CASSPSPGTTDTQYF; D: NA; V: TRBV11-3; size: NA; J: TRBJ2-3
DNA: TGTGCCAGCAGCGTGGCGGGGAACACTGAAGCTTTCTTT; CDR3: CASSVAGNTEAFF; D: NA; V: TRBV7-9; size: NA; J: TRBJ1-1
DNA: TGTGCCAGCAGTTTATCTCCTAGCGGGAACACCGGGGAGCTGTTTTTT; CDR3: CASSLSPSGNTGELFF; D: TRBD2; V: TRBV27; size: NA; J: TRBJ2-2
DNA: TGTGCCAGCAGCTACACAGGGGGCCGTGGAAACACCATATATTTT; CDR3: CASSYTGGRGNTIYF; D: TRBD1; V: TRBV5-6; size: NA; J: TRBJ1-3
DNA: TGTGCCAGCAGCCTAAGGGGGACTACAGATACGCAGTATTTT; CDR3: CASSLRGTTDTQYF; D: NA; V: TRBV14; size: NA; J: TRBJ2-3
DNA: TGTGCCAGCAGTGAAATCGCGGAGGGCTACACCTTC; CDR3: CASSEIAEGYTF; D: NA; V: TRBV2; size: NA; J: TRBJ1-2
DNA: TGTGCCAGCAGCCCCCTAGCGGCGAACACCGGGGAGCTGTTTTTT; CDR3: CASSPLAANTGELFF; D: TRBD2; V: TRBV28; size: NA; J: TRBJ2-2
DNA: TGCGCCAGCAGCCAAGATAGGGCCGGGACGCCGCTTGGCTACACCTTC; CDR3: CASSQDRAGTPLGYTF; D: NA; V: TRBV4-3; size: NA; J: TRBJ1-2
DNA: TGTGCCAGCAGCAGGGAATATGGCTACACCTTC; CDR3: CASSREYGYTF; D: NA; V: TRBV9; size: few; J: TRBJ1-2
DNA: TGTGCCAGCAGTTTGGTCGGAGAACTCTATGGCTACACCTTC; CDR3: CASSLVGELYGYTF; D: NA; V: TRBV28; size: once; J: TRBJ1-2
DNA: TGTGCCTGGAGCACACGAGATTACGAGCAGTACTTC; CDR3: CAWSTRDYEQYF; D: NA; V: TRBV30; size: NA; J: TRBJ2-7
DNA: TGTGCCAGCAGCTTCGGGACTAGCGGCGTCACAGATACGCAGTATTTT; CDR3: CASSFGTSGVTDTQYF; D: TRBD2; V: TRBV7-2; size: NA; J: TRBJ2-3
DNA: TGTGCCAGCAGTTACTCACTAGCGGGGCCGGATACGCAGTATTTT; CDR3: CASSYSLAGPDTQYF; D: TRBD2; V: TRBV6-5; size: NA; J: TRBJ2-3
DNA: TGTGCCAGCAGCTTGACAGGGGGAATCTACGAGCAGTACTTC; CDR3: CASSLTGGIYEQYF; D: TRBD1; V: TRBV7-2; size: NA; J: TRBJ2-7